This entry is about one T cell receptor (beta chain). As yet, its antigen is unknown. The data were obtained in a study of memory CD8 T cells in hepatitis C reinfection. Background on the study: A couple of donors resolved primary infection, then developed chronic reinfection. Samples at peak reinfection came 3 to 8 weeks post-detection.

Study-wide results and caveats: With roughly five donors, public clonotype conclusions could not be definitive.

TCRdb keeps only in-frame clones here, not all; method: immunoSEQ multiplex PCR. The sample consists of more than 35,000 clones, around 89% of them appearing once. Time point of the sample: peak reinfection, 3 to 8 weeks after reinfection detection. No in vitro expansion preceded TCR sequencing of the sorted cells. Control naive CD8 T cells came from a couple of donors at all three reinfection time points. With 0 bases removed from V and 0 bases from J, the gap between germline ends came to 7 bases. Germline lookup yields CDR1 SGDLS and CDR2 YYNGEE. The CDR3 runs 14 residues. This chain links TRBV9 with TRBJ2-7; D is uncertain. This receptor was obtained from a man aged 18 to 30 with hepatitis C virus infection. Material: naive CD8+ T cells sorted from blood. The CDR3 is CASSVEQSSYEQYF. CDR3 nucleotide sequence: TGTGCCAGCAGCGTAGAACAGAGCTCCTACGAGCAGTACTTC.